The 27 T cell receptor beta chains below all came from one sample that was sequenced in a study of shared clonotypes between healthy human individuals. The table came from immunoSEQ multiplex PCR; TCRdb's copy has only in-frame clones and leaves some out. Found here are about 2.3 million clones, approximately 90% of them singletons; the top ten hold 0.37%. Input material: naive CD4+ T cells from PBMCs. As for subset: CD45RA+ positively selected. Source of these receptors: a man between 18 and 35 years old in good health. Some clones in this sample may be carry-over from other donors' samples.

This sequence joins TRBV5-1 and TRBJ2-1, with D possibly TRBD2 on 5 matching bases. CDR1 is SGHRS and CDR2 is YFSETQ in the germline V gene. The CDR3 runs to 16 residues. V was shortened by 3 bases and J by 0 bases, with 13 bases between the two germline ends. CDR3: CASSSIAKPSYNEQFF. Here the CDR3 DNA reads TGCGCCAGCAGCTCAATAGCGAAACCCTCCTACAATGAGCAGTTCTTC.

The chain recombines TRBV9 with TRBJ2-5; perhaps TRBD1 as D (6 bases). V was pared by 2 bases and J by 4 bases, with 9 bases between. This CDR3 is built from 13 residues. Germline V gene lookup returns CDR1 SGDLS and CDR2 YYNGEE. The CDR3 bases are TGTGCCAGCAGCGTCCAGGGGCCAGAGACCCAGTACTTC. It encodes CASSVQGPETQYF.

The J gene is TRBJ2-2, the V gene TRBV9; D gene unclear. The CDR3 loop spans 16 amino acids. Germline V lookup: CDR1 SGDLS, CDR2 YYNGEE. The V gene lost 4 bases and the J gene lost 4 bases, with 17 bases spanning the gap. The CDR3 protein is CASSPRMGTRTGELFF. CDR3 DNA sequence: TGTGCCAGCAGCCCCCGGATGGGTACGCGCACCGGGGAGCTGTTTTTT.

The rearrangement links TRBV28 to TRBJ2-1; no firm D call. V was trimmed by 3 bases and J by 3 bases, leaving 9 bases between them. Germline CDR1 is MDHEN and CDR2 is SYDVKM. The CDR3 length is 14 residues. This CDR3 reads CASSFDNLYNEQFF. CDR3 coding DNA: TGTGCCAGCAGTTTTGACAATCTCTACAATGAGCAGTTCTTC.

A note on this clone: The same CDR3 can be traced to other DNA sequences in this sample. The chain carries TRBV5-1 and TRBJ2-6, with D perhaps TRBD1 (5 bases). Trimming cost V 0 bases and J 0 bases, with 7 bases left between them. The CDR3 spans 16 residues. The germline CDR1 and CDR2 sequences are SGHRS and YFSETQ. The CDR3 sequence: CASSLAGASGANVLTF. In DNA, the CDR3 is TGCGCCAGCAGCTTGGCTGGGGCCTCTGGGGCCAACGTCCTGACTTTC.

The V and J genes are TRBV7-2 and TRBJ1-4, with unresolved D. The germline V and J ends were trimmed by 0 bases and 8 bases, with 10 bases remaining between them. The CDR3 has 14 residues. The V gene's germline CDR1 is SGHTA and CDR2 FQGNSA. Here the CDR3 reads CASSLAREGEKLFF. CDR3 bases: TGTGCCAGCAGCTTAGCAAGAGAAGGAGAAAAACTGTTTTTT.

The gene calls are TRBV6-1 and TRBJ2-3; 10 nucleotides match TRBD2. Germline-derived CDR1 and CDR2 are MNHNS and SASEGT. V shed 2 bases, J shed 6 bases, and the junction held 8 bases outside the gene matches. This CDR3 contains 16 residues. The CDR3 DNA reads TGTGCCAGCAGTGAACATTCTAGCGGGAGAGCCGATACGCAGTATTTT. Translation: CASSEHSSGRADTQYF.

Here the CDR3 DNA reads TGTGCCAGCAGCTTTCCCGGACAGGGAAGGACTGAAGCTTTCTTT. The encoded protein is CASSFPGQGRTEAFF. The chain joins TRBV5-4 to TRBJ1-1; 8 bases line up with TRBD1. With V trimmed by 2 bases and J by 5 bases, 8 bases remained unmatched. The CDR3 has 15 amino acids. Per the germline V gene, CDR1 is SGHNT and CDR2 is YYREEE (reference sequence).

This clone was detected only a few times. The chain couples TRBV19 to TRBJ1-1, with D possibly TRBD1 on 5 matching bases. The length of the CDR3 is 13 residues. Germline V CDR1 and CDR2: LNHDA, SQIVND (reference sequence). Trimming stripped 3 bases from V and 9 bases from J, with 14 bases between. For the CDR3, the DNA is TGTGCCAGTAGTATTAGGGGCAGTGTCAAAGCTTTCTTT. Translating it yields CASSIRGSVKAFF.

The V gene is TRBV7-9, the J gene TRBJ2-1, with D perhaps matching TRBD1 (5 bases). Germline V gives CDR1 SEHNR, CDR2 FQNEAQ (reference sequence). V lost 5 bases and J 3 bases, leaving 26 bases between the germline ends. This CDR3 has 19 amino acids. CDR3 sequence: CASSTNRSAPSILYNEQFF. Here the CDR3 DNA reads TGTGCCAGCAGCACGAACAGGTCCGCCCCCTCGATACTCTACAATGAGCAGTTCTTC.

There are a few counts of this clone. The chain combines TRBV7-9 with TRBJ1-5; D is possibly TRBD1 (5 bases). V was shortened by 5 bases and J by 3 bases, with 14 bases between the two germline ends. This CDR3 is 15 amino acids long. Germline-derived CDR1 and CDR2 are SEHNR and FQNEAQ (reference sequence). The DNA for the CDR3 is TGTGCCAGCAGCCCCCATGGGGGAGCCAATCAGCCCCAGCATTTT. It yields the protein CASSPHGGANQPQHF. Filled out from reference TRBV7-9 and TRBJ1-5, the complete variable domain reads DTGVSQNPRHKITKRGQNVTFRCDPISEHNRLYWYRQTLGQGPEFLTYFQNEAQLEKSRLLSDRFSAERPKGSFSTLEIQRTEQGDSAMYLCASSPHGGANQPQHFGDGTRLSIL.

The gene calls are TRBV18 and TRBJ1-3; 7 bases map to TRBD1. J was trimmed by 0 bases and V by 5 bases; bases with no gene match: 4. Germline CDR1 reads KGHSH; CDR2 reads LQKENI. The CDR3 has 15 amino acids. The CDR3 here is CASSYRGYSGNTIYF. The CDR3 DNA sequence: TGTGCCAGCTCATACAGGGGCTACTCTGGAAACACCATATATTTT.

Of note for this clone: One junction end does not reproduce the germline sequence, and a read error may be involved. Other nucleotide sequences from this sample produce the same CDR3. The chain is built from TRBV15 and TRBJ2-7; a weak D match, TRBD2 (5 bases). CDR3 size: 12 residues. The germline gives CDR1 LNHNV, CDR2 YYDKDF (reference sequence). In DNA form, the CDR3 reads TGTGCCACCAGTAGAGGGACCTACGAGCAGTACTTC. Encoded protein: CATSRGTYEQYF.

The genes are TRBV10-3 and TRBJ2-5; D may be TRBD2 (6 bases). Trimming cost V 6 bases and J 7 bases, with 21 bases left between them. The CDR3 totals 15 residues. The germline V gene encodes CDR1 ENHRY and CDR2 SYGVKD. CDR3 region: CAISPESLPGGTQYF. Here the CDR3 DNA reads TGTGCCATCAGCCCCGAGTCGCTCCCCGGGGGGACCCAGTACTTC.

This rearrangement joins TRBV6-5 to TRBJ1-4; 9 nucleotides agree with TRBD1. Germline trimming cut 5 bases from V and 7 bases from J; bases unmatched to any gene: 8. The CDR3 is 15 amino acids. CDR1 and CDR2 from the germline V gene are MNHEY and SVGAGI. The CDR3 DNA reads TGTGCCAGCAGTCGGTCCGGGACAGGGTCTGAAAAACTGTTTTTT. Translating gives CASSRSGTGSEKLFF.

The chain couples TRBV2 to TRBJ1-2, with D maybe TRBD1 (5 bases). This CDR3 comprises 12 residues. Germline CDR1 is SNHLY and CDR2 is FYNNEI. V gave up 3 bases and J gave up 6 bases, with 8 bases separating them. CDR3 in amino acids: CASSDQGHGYTF. The CDR3 DNA sequence: TGTGCCAGCAGTGACCAGGGCCATGGCTACACCTTC.

This clone was recorded once. The chain is built from TRBV7-9 and TRBJ2-3, with TRBD1 as a possible D gene (6 bases). This CDR3 is 16 amino acids long. Germline V CDR1 and CDR2: SEHNR, FQNEAQ (reference sequence). Trimming removed 5 bases from V and 0 bases from J, with 15 bases in between. The CDR3 DNA follows: TGTGCCAGCAGCGGGCGGACAGCCACAAGCACAGATACGCAGTATTTT. Translated, it gives CASSGRTATSTDTQYF.

The gene calls are TRBV10-3 and TRBJ2-1; D not certain. The germline V and J ends were trimmed by 3 bases and 7 bases, with 13 bases remaining between them. The CDR3 is 14 residues long. CDR1 ENHRY and CDR2 SYGVKD come from the germline V gene. The CDR3 sequence is CAISDRTDPNEQFF. The CDR3 nucleotides are TGTGCCATCAGTGACCGGACGGATCCTAATGAGCAGTTCTTC.

The chain couples TRBV28 to TRBJ2-1; the match to TRBD1 covers 10 bases. Looked up from germline, CDR1 is MDHEN and CDR2 is SYDVKM. V lost 6 bases, J lost 7 bases, and 9 bases stayed unmatched. This CDR3 region has 15 residues. As DNA, the CDR3 is TGTGCCAGCAGGCCGGGACAGGGGCGCGTGAATGAGCAGTTCTTC. Translated: CASRPGQGRVNEQFF. Looking up the rest from reference TRBV28 and TRBJ2-1 gives the full variable domain: DVKVTQSSRYLVKRTGEKVFLECVQDMDHENMFWYRQDPGLGLRLIYFSYDVKMKEKGDIPEGYSVSREKKERFSLILESASTNQTSMYLCASRPGQGRVNEQFFGPGTRLTVL.

The rearrangement joins TRBV5-1 to TRBJ1-1, with 9 bases that match TRBD1. Germline V gene lookup returns CDR1 SGHRS and CDR2 YFSETQ. This CDR3 region has 14 residues. Losses at the gene ends were 4 bases for V and 4 bases for J; bases not matched to a gene: 5. The CDR3 loop reads CASSADRGATEAFF. DNA of the CDR3: TGCGCCAGCAGCGCAGACAGGGGGGCCACTGAAGCTTTCTTT.

The chain employs TRBV5-1 and TRBJ1-1, with unresolved D. Trimming took off 1 base at V and 5 bases at J, with 15 bases between the two ends. The CDR3 runs to 15 residues. Germline CDR1 and CDR2: SGHRS and YFSETQ. For the CDR3, the DNA is TGCGCCAGCAGCTTGTCGGGAGGGCAATTTACTGAAGCTTTCTTT. It is translated as CASSLSGGQFTEAFF. The full variable domain, in which reference TRBV5-1 and TRBJ1-1 provide the parts outside the CDR3, is KAGVTQTPRYLIKTRGQQVTLSCSPISGHRSVSWYQQTPGQGLQFLFEYFSETQRNKGNFPGRFSGRQFSNSRSEMNVSTLELGDSALYLCASSLSGGQFTEAFFGQGTRLTVV.

In this sample, this clone turned up once. V is TRBV15 and J is TRBJ2-1; the match to TRBD2 covers 14 bases. CDR3 length: 15 residues. Germline V CDR1 and CDR2: LNHNV, YYDKDF (reference sequence). The junction had 4 bases not matched to a gene; V was cut back by 3 bases and J by 9 bases. The CDR3 spells CATSRRTSGRFEQFF. CDR3 DNA: TGTGCCACCAGCAGGAGGACTAGCGGGAGGTTTGAGCAGTTCTTC. Full variable domain (remainder filled in from reference TRBV15 and TRBJ2-1): DAMVIQNPRYQVTQFGKPVTLSCSQTLNHNVMYWYQQKSSQAPKLLFHYYDKDFNNEADTPDNFQSRRPNTSFCFLDIRSPGLGDTAMYLCATSRRTSGRFEQFFGPGTRLTVL.

This clone came up once. Other DNA sequences in the sample encode the same CDR3. The chain couples TRBV7-2 to TRBJ2-5, with D unresolved. This CDR3 is 11 amino acids long. Germline values: CDR1 SGHTA, CDR2 FQGNSA. V gave up 5 bases and J gave up 2 bases, with 3 bases separating them. CDR3 sequence reads: CASSIQETQYF. Here the CDR3 DNA reads TGTGCCAGCAGCATACAAGAGACCCAGTACTTC. Full variable domain (outside the CDR3, taken from reference TRBV7-2 and TRBJ2-5): GAGVSQSPSNKVTEKGKDVELRCDPISGHTALYWYRQSLGQGLEFLIYFQGNSAPDKSGLPSDRFSAERTGGSVSTLTIQRTQQEDSAVYLCASSIQETQYFGPGTRLLVL.

V gene TRBV9 combines with J gene TRBJ2-7, with TRBD2 matching over 9 bases. Germline loops: CDR1 SGDLS, CDR2 YYNGEE. V shed 0 bases and J 5 bases; nucleotides not matched to a gene: 9. This CDR3 region has 16 residues. CDR3 region: CASSVASGLAFNEQYF. CDR3 DNA: TGTGCCAGCAGCGTAGCTTCGGGACTAGCCTTCAACGAGCAGTACTTC.

The rearrangement uses TRBV7-9 and TRBJ2-1; 10 nucleotides align to TRBD1. Germline lookup yields CDR1 SEHNR and CDR2 FQNEAQ (reference sequence). The CDR3 contains 18 residues. With 1 base clipped from V and 7 bases from J, the junction kept 13 bases outside the gene matches. This CDR3 reads CASSLDFTTGGGLNEQFF. CDR3 DNA sequence: TGTGCCAGCAGCTTAGACTTCACGACAGGGGGCGGTTTGAATGAGCAGTTCTTC.

CDR3 DNA sequence: TGTGCCAGCAGCTTGGAGCGGGGTTACGACGAGCAGTACTTC. It is translated as CASSLERGYDEQYF. The J gene is TRBJ2-7, the V gene TRBV5-5, with TRBD2 matching over 7 bases. This CDR3 contains 14 residues. Germline trimming cut 0 bases from V and 5 bases from J; bases unmatched to any gene: 5. Germline values: CDR1 SGHKS, CDR2 YYEKEE (reference sequence).

V is TRBV5-1 and J is TRBJ2-3, with 9 bases fitting TRBD2. CDR3 size: 15 residues. The germline CDR1 and CDR2 sequences are SGHRS and YFSETQ. Losses at the gene ends were 6 bases for V and 5 bases for J; bases not matched to a gene: 10. The CDR3 coding sequence is TGCGCCAGCAACCCACTAGCGGGCCACGGAGATACGCAGTATTTT. It yields the protein CASNPLAGHGDTQYF.